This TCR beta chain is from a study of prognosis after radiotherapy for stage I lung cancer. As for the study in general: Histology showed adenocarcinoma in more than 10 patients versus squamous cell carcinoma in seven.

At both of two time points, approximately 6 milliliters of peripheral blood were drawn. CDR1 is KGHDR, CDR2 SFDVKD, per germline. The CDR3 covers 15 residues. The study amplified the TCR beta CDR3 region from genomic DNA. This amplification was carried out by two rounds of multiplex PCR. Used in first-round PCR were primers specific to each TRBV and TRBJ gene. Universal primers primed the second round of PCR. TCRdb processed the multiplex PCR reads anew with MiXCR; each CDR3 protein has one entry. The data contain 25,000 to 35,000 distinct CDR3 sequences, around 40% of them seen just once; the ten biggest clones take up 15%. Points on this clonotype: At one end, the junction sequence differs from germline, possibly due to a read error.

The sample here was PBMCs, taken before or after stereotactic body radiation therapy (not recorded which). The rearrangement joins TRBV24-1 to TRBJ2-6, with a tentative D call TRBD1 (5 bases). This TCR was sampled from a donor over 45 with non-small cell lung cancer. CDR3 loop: CVTSGGGYGANFLTF. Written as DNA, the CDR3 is TGTGTCACCAGTGGCGGTGGTTATGGGGCCAACTTCCTGACTTTC.